A single T cell receptor beta chain is shown here with its context. Antigen unknown. This record comes from a study of PD-1 blockade in classical Hodgkin lymphoma. The data were produced by immunoSEQ multiplex PCR, yet TCRdb's version contains in-frame clones alone and is incomplete. The sample includes fewer than 40,000 clones, about 88% seen only once; the top ten take approximately 1.2%. The CDR3 length is 14 residues. Germline assignment: CDR1 SEHNR and CDR2 FQNEAQ (reference sequence). Study findings and constraints: Possibly reflecting disease activity or prior therapy, repertoire differences have causes that remain undefined.

Described time point: newly diagnosed, previously untreated cHL patient sample. Magnetic negative selection purified CD4+ T cells from thawed PBMCs. This sequence joins TRBV7-9 and TRBJ2-5, with D possibly called TRBD1 or TRBD2 (7 bases each). The tail of the sequence fits TRBJ2-7 better, so the J call may be wrong. Sequenced sample: CD4+ T cells from blood. The receptor's source is a human donor with classical Hodgkin lymphoma. DNA of the CDR3: TGTGCCAGCAGCTCGACAGGGAGGGTCTACGAGCAGTACTTC. As protein: CASSSTGRVYEQYF.